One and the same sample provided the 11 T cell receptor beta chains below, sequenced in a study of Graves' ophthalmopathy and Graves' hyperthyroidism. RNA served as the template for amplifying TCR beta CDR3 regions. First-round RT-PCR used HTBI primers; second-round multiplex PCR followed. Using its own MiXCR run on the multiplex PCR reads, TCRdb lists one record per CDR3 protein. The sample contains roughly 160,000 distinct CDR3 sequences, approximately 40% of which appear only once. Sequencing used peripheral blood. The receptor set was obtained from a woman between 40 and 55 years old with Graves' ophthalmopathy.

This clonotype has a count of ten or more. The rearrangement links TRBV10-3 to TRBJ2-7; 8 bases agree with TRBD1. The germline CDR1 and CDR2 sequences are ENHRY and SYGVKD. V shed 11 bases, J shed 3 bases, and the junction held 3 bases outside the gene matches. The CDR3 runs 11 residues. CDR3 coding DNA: TGTGCCGTAACAGGGGGCTACGAGCAGTACTTC. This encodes CAVTGGYEQYF.

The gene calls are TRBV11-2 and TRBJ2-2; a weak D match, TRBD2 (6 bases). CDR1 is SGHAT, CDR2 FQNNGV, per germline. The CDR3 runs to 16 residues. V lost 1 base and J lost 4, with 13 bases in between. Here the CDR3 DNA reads TGTGCCAGCAGCTTAGTATCGGGAGACCTCACCGGGGAGCTGTTTTTT. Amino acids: CASSLVSGDLTGELFF.

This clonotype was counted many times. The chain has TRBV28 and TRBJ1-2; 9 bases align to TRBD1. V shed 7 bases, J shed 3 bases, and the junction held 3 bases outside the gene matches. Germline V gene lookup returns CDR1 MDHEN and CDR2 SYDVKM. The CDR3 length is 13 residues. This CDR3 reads CASTTGGYYGYTF. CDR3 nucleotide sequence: TGTGCCAGCACTACAGGGGGCTACTATGGCTACACCTTC.

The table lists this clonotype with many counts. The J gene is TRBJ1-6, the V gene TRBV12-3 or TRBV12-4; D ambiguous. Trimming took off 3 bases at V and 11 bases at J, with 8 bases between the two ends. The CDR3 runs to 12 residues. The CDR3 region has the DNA TGTGCCAGCAGTTTTTCGCCTGCACCCCTCCACTTT. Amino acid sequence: CASSFSPAPLHF.

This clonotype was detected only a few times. The CDR3 loop reads CASSIPGQKETQYF. The CDR3 coding sequence is TGTGCCAGCAGTATACCGGGACAGAAAGAGACCCAGTACTTC. The rearrangement uses TRBV28 and TRBJ2-5; 7 bases agree with TRBD1. The trim removed 5 bases at V and 3 bases at J, leaving 6 bases unmatched. Germline V gene lookup returns CDR1 MDHEN and CDR2 SYDVKM. CDR3 size: 14 residues.

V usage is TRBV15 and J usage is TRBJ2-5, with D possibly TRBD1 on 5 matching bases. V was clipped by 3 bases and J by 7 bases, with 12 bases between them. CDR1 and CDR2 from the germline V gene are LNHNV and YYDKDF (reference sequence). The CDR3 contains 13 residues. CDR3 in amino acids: CATSSTGPGTQYF. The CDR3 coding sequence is TGTGCCACCAGCAGCACAGGCCCGGGGACCCAGTACTTC. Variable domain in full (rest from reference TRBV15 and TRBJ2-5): DAMVIQNPRYQVTQFGKPVTLSCSQTLNHNVMYWYQQKSSQAPKLLFHYYDKDFNNEADTPDNFQSRRPNTSFCFLDIRSPGLGDTAMYLCATSSTGPGTQYFGPGTRLLVL.

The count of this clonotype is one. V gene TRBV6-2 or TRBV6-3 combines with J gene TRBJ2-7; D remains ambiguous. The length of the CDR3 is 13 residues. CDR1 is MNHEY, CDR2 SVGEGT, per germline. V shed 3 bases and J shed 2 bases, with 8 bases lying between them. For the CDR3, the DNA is TGTGCCAGCAGTTATTTAGGTCCCTACGAGCAGTACTTC. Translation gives CASSYLGPYEQYF.

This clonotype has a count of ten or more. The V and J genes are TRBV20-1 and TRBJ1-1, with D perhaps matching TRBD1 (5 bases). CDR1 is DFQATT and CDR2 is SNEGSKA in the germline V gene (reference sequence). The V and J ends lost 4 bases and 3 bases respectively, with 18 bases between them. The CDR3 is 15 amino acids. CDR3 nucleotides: TGCAGTGCTACTAGCAGGGAGACCCCCTACACTGAAGCTTTCTTT. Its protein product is CSATSRETPYTEAFF.

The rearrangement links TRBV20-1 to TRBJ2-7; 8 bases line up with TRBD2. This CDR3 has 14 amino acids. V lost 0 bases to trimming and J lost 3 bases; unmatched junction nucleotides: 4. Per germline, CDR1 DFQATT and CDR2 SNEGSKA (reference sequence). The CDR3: CSARDQSGSYEQYF. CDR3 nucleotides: TGCAGTGCTAGAGATCAAAGCGGGAGCTACGAGCAGTACTTC.

CDR3 bases: TGTGCCAGCAGTCCACCGGACAGCTTCTACGAGCAGTACTTC. Its translation is CASSPPDSFYEQYF. V is TRBV27 and J is TRBJ2-7; TRBD1 might be the D (6 bases). The CDR3 is made up of 14 amino acids. The V end was cut by 5 bases, the J end by 3 bases, with 14 bases between. The germline gives CDR1 MNHEY, CDR2 SMNVEV (reference sequence).

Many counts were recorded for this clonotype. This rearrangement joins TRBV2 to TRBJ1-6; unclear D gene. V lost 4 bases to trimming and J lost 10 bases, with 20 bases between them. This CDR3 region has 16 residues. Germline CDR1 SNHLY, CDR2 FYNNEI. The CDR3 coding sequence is TGTGCCAGCAGTGTGGACTCTCAGAGGATACTCTCACCCCTCCACTTT. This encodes CASSVDSQRILSPLHF.